This paragraph reports one T cell receptor (beta chain). The junction had 4 bases not matched to a gene; V was cut back by 3 bases and J by 4 bases. Germline assignment: CDR1 SGHRS and CDR2 YFSETQ. There are 16 residues in the CDR3. The sample is drawn from a study of T cell responses to AZD1222 COVID-19 vaccine. TCRdb keeps only in-frame clones here, not all; method: immunoSEQ multiplex PCR. The table lists around 95,000 clones, nearly 95% of them singletons. The chain is built from TRBV5-1 and TRBJ2-3, with 14 bases matching TRBD2. This sequence was found in an adult in good health. The material sequenced was peripheral blood, taken on day 0 of AZD1222 vaccination. The CDR3 region is CASSSGTSGRPDTQYF. The CDR3 DNA sequence: TGCGCCAGCAGCTCAGGGACTAGCGGGAGACCAGATACGCAGTATTTT.